This T cell receptor (beta chain) derives from a study of radiotherapy plus CTLA-4 blockade in lung cancer. On the study more broadly: Objective response was observed in more than 15% of patients, and disease control in roughly 30%.

Assay: immunoSEQ multiplex PCR; the TCRdb copy retains only in-frame clones and omits some. The sample shows tens of thousands of clones, 77% of them seen only once. CTLA-4 blockade using ipilimumab, together with focal radiation, was received by patients with chemo-refractory metastatic non-small-cell lung cancer. Study results and limitations: Radiotherapy plus ipilimumab was followed by expansion in blood of tumor-derived TCR clones. Among reported predictors of response, early blood T cell clone dynamics with interferon-beta performed best.

V gave up 2 bases and J gave up 2 bases; unmatched junction bases: 4. The CDR3 contains 16 residues. In germline, CDR1 is MNHEY, CDR2 SMNVEV (reference sequence). This clone was detected only a few times. What it binds is not known. The chain couples TRBV27 to TRBJ2-7; 12 bases match TRBD2. Sequences were derived from peripheral blood, sampled from a patient treated with radiotherapy plus ipilimumab. This receptor was identified in a human donor with non-small cell lung cancer who had a partial response to radiotherapy plus ipilimumab. CDR3 nucleotide sequence: TGTGCCAGCAGTTTAGTTCTAGCGGGGGGGCCCTACGAGCAGTACTTC. Amino acid sequence: CASSLVLAGGPYEQYF.